This TCR beta chain comes out of a study of beta chain features in type 1 diabetes. Reverse transcription of all isolated RNA meant that expressed TCRB transcripts were sequenced. Sequencing used immunoSEQ multiplex PCR; TCRdb keeps in-frame clones, though not all of them. The repertoire holds some 17,000 clones, with roughly 70% as singletons. Regarding this clone: Its specificity is not known.

V lost 0 bases and J lost 1, with 7 bases in between. Germline values: CDR1 SGHNT, CDR2 YYREEE (reference sequence). The CDR3 totals 14 residues. Study conclusions and caveats: Significant though moderate, a shortening of TCRB CDR3s appeared in all four CD4+ subsets of Type 1 diabetes patients.

Sequenced material: stem cell memory CD4+ T cells from blood. The source is a man under 40 with type 1 diabetes. The chain is built from TRBV5-4 and TRBJ1-1; unclear D gene. CDR3 sequence (DNA): TGTGCCAGCAGCTTGGCAAGCAAGAACACTGAAGCTTTCTTT. Translating gives CASSLASKNTEAFF.